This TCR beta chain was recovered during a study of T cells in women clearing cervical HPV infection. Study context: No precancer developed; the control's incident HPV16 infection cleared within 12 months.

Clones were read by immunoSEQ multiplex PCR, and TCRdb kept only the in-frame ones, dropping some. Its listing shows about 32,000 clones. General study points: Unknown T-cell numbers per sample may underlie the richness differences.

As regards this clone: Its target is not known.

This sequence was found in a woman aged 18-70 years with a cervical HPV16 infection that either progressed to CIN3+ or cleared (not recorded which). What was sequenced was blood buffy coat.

CDR3 sequence: CASSRTAGVSPLFF. CDR3 DNA, as far as it was read: TGTGCCAGCAGCCGTACGGCGGGGGTTTCACCG. The chain links TRBV7-9 to TRBJ2-2; 7 bases agree with TRBD2. The CDR3 extends 3 residues past the end of the read, so its final part is completed from the germline J gene. In germline, CDR1 is SEHNR, CDR2 FQNEAQ (reference sequence). CDR3 length: 14 amino acids.